This T cell receptor (beta chain) was captured in a study of spatial heterogeneity in lung cancer. A distinct unique molecular identifier was carried by each TCR cDNA molecule. TCRdb reprocessed the 5' RACE reads with MiXCR, giving one entry per CDR3 protein. The data contain around 41,000 distinct CDR3 sequences, around 7.1% of them seen just once; the ten biggest clones take up about two fifths. This clonotype has ten or more counts. Time point described: sample taken at primary tumor resection. Unsorted whole RNA from tumor, nontumor lung or frozen PBMC underwent sequencing. V lost 6 bases, J lost 13 bases, and 18 bases lay in between. The CDR3 covers 13 residues. Germline CDR1 SGHTA, CDR2 FQGNSA.

The V call is TRBV7-2, the J call TRBJ1-4; a weak D match, TRBD1 (5 bases). The receptor's source is a female donor with early-stage non-small cell lung cancer. The source was PBMCs, collected at surgery. The CDR3 loop reads CASSSPARGSLFF. CDR3 in DNA: TGTGCCAGCAGTTCGCCCGCCCGGGGGTCACTGTTTTTT.